Each of the 18 T cell receptor beta chains below was sequenced from the same sample in a study of cytomegalovirus exposure and HLA in healthy donors. Sequenced by immunoSEQ multiplex PCR; TCRdb stores in-frame clones only, minus some. The sample contains a few hundred thousand clones, less than 90% of which appear only once. The source material was PBMCs. Receptors originate from a man in his late teens or twenties in good health and CMV-seropositive.

The chain uses TRBV4-2 and TRBJ1-3, with D unresolved. V was trimmed by 0 bases and J by 7 bases, leaving 16 bases between them. The CDR3 is 16 residues long. Germline-derived CDR1 and CDR2 are LGHNA and YNFKEQ. This CDR3 is CASSQDGNGFGNTIYF. CDR3 sequence (DNA): TGTGCCAGCAGCCAAGATGGGAACGGATTTGGGAACACCATATATTTT.

CDR3 sequence: CASRQANTEAFF. The DNA for the CDR3 is TGTGCCAGCAGGCAGGCTAACACTGAAGCTTTCTTT. The V and J genes are TRBV6-1 and TRBJ1-1; D is unresolved. V was shortened by 6 bases and J by 2 bases, with 7 bases between the two germline ends. Germline CDR1 is MNHNS and CDR2 is SASEGT. This CDR3 region has 12 residues.

The chain links TRBV6-5 to TRBJ2-1; the D gene is possibly TRBD2 (5 bases). The CDR3 loop spans 13 amino acids. V lost 4 bases and J 3 bases, leaving 7 bases between the germline ends. Germline V gene sequence: CDR1 MNHEY, CDR2 SVGAGI. Written as DNA, the CDR3 is TGTGCCAGCAGTTCGAGGGTCTACAATGAGCAGTTCTTC. Its translation: CASSSRVYNEQFF.

The CDR3 region has the DNA TGTGCCTGGGGCCTGTTAGCGGGATCGGGAGAGCAGTACTTC. It yields the protein CAWGLLAGSGEQYF. The genes are TRBV30 and TRBJ2-7, with 8 bases identical to TRBD2. The CDR3 length is 14 residues. The germline V gene has CDR1 GTSNPN and CDR2 SVGIG (reference sequence). Germline trimming cut 5 bases from V and 7 bases from J; bases unmatched to any gene: 13.

The CDR3 DNA reads TGTGCCAGTACTACAGGGACGGCCGGGGAGCTGTTTTTT. Residues: CASTTGTAGELFF. The chain is built from TRBV10-3 and TRBJ2-2; D possibly corresponds to TRBD1 (6 bases). Germline V lookup: CDR1 ENHRY, CDR2 SYGVKD. The CDR3 runs 13 residues. Trimming shortened V by 10 bases and J by 6 bases, and 15 bases separated the two germline ends.

This chain links TRBV27 with TRBJ1-1, with D uncertain. Germline V gene sequence: CDR1 MNHEY, CDR2 SMNVEV (reference sequence). This CDR3 contains 12 residues. V lost 4 bases and J 0 bases, leaving 3 bases between the germline ends. CDR3 DNA: TGTGCCAGCAGTTCAGTGAACACTGAAGCTTTCTTT. Protein: CASSSVNTEAFF.

V gene TRBV27 combines with J gene TRBJ1-2; D unclear. Trimming cost V 2 bases and J 2 bases, with 6 bases left between them. The CDR3 runs to 13 residues. Per the germline V gene, CDR1 is MNHEY and CDR2 is SMNVEV (reference sequence). The CDR3 is CASSLRENYGYTF. The CDR3 DNA is TGTGCCAGCAGTTTACGGGAGAACTATGGCTACACCTTC.

The rearrangement links TRBV18 to TRBJ2-2; D may be TRBD2 (6 bases). Between the trimmed V and J ends, which lost 4 bases and 8 bases, there was a span of 17 bases. Germline loops: CDR1 KGHSH, CDR2 LQKENI. The CDR3 has 15 amino acids. CDR3 loop: CASSHRDSSGGELFF. Written as DNA, the CDR3 is TGTGCCAGCTCACACCGGGACTCCTCAGGAGGGGAGCTGTTTTTT.

The chain recombines TRBV27 with TRBJ2-4; TRBD2 might be the D (6 bases). Germline V gene data show CDR1 as MNHEY and CDR2 as SMNVEV (reference sequence). The CDR3 is 13 amino acids. With 3 bases removed from V and 5 bases from J, the gap between germline ends came to 8 bases. As DNA, the CDR3 is TGTGCCAGCAGTTTGTCGGGAGAAAACATTCAGTACTTC. Translated: CASSLSGENIQYF.

The chain couples TRBV5-1 to TRBJ1-2; tentative D call: TRBD1 (6 bases). V was shortened by 7 bases and J by 5 bases, with 12 bases between the two germline ends. The CDR3 covers 12 residues. Germline assignment: CDR1 SGHRS and CDR2 YFSETQ. In DNA form, the CDR3 reads TGCGCCAGCGGCGGGGGCAGGTATGGCTACACCTTC. This encodes CASGGGRYGYTF. Combining the CDR3 with reference TRBV5-1 and TRBJ1-2 gives the whole variable domain KAGVTQTPRYLIKTRGQQVTLSCSPISGHRSVSWYQQTPGQGLQFLFEYFSETQRNKGNFPGRFSGRQFSNSRSEMNVSTLELGDSALYLCASGGGRYGYTFGSGTRLTVV.

This chain links TRBV6-5 with TRBJ1-2, with 12 positions matching TRBD1. CDR3 length: 15 amino acids. Per germline, CDR1 MNHEY and CDR2 SVGAGI. V dropped 4 bases and J dropped 2; count of bases not matched to a gene: 2. CDR3 region: CASSWGQGANYGYTF. The CDR3 DNA sequence: TGTGCCAGCAGTTGGGGACAGGGGGCCAACTATGGCTACACCTTC.

In its sample, this clone was seen a few times. The chain couples TRBV19 to TRBJ1-5, with a weak D call TRBD1 (5 bases). V was trimmed by 6 bases and J by 1 base, leaving 13 bases between them. Germline CDR1 LNHDA, CDR2 SQIVND (reference sequence). The CDR3 has 15 amino acids. DNA for the CDR3: TGTGCCAGTAGCCGCGTGGGGGGGAGCAATCAGCCCCAGCATTTT. This codes for CASSRVGGSNQPQHF.

This chain connects TRBV6-6 to TRBJ1-2, with D unresolved. Trimming removed 11 bases from V and 2 bases from J, with 12 bases in between. CDR3 length: 12 residues. Germline V gene sequence: CDR1 MNHNY, CDR2 SVGAGI (reference sequence). The CDR3 sequence is CASRGGNYGYTF. The CDR3 nucleotides are TGTGCCTCCCGAGGCGGGAACTATGGCTACACCTTC.

This chain links TRBV13 with TRBJ2-5; the D is unclear. CDR3 size: 13 residues. V shed 2 bases and J shed 5 bases, with 9 bases lying between them. Germline V gene data show CDR1 as PRHDT and CDR2 as FYEKMQ (reference sequence). The CDR3 here is CASSLLPAETQYF. CDR3 nucleotide sequence: TGTGCCAGCAGCTTATTACCAGCGGAGACCCAGTACTTC.

The gene calls are TRBV5-1 and TRBJ2-5; D may match TRBD1 or TRBD2 (5 bases each). V was shortened by 0 bases and J by 1 base, with 16 bases between the two germline ends. Germline V lookup: CDR1 SGHRS, CDR2 YFSETQ. There are 17 residues in the CDR3. CDR3 residues: CASSLGGTGSSQETQYF. The DNA for the CDR3 is TGCGCCAGCAGCTTGGGGGGGACCGGGTCTTCCCAAGAGACCCAGTACTTC.

The chain is built from TRBV11-2 and TRBJ1-3; D call uncertain. Germline lookup yields CDR1 SGHAT and CDR2 FQNNGV. V lost 3 bases to trimming and J lost 1 base, with 4 bases between them. The CDR3 runs to 13 residues. Written as DNA, the CDR3 is TGTGCCAGCAGCTTTACATCTGGAAACACCATATATTTT. Its translation is CASSFTSGNTIYF.

This sequence joins TRBV27 and TRBJ2-1, with a weak D call TRBD2 (5 bases). This CDR3 comprises 15 residues. Germline loops: CDR1 MNHEY, CDR2 SMNVEV (reference sequence). Trimming left V 4 bases short and J 2 bases short, with 12 bases between. CDR3 DNA sequence: TGTGCCAGCAGTTCCCCTAGCTACCCCTACAATGAGCAGTTCTTC. Amino acids: CASSSPSYPYNEQFF.

The genes are TRBV6-5 and TRBJ2-1; no definite D call. V was trimmed by 7 bases and J by 8 bases, leaving 9 bases between them. CDR1 is MNHEY and CDR2 is SVGAGI in the germline V gene. The CDR3 has 11 residues. The CDR3 region is CASTSGYEQFF. CDR3 DNA sequence: TGTGCCAGCACCTCCGGGTATGAGCAGTTCTTC.